Following are 4 T cell receptor beta chains from one sample sequenced in a study of blood T cell repertoires in COVID-19. TCRdb's copy holds only in-frame clones and misses some; the assay was immunoSEQ multiplex PCR. The table shows about 220,000 clones, with 65% to 85% occurring only once. Sequencing input: peripheral blood. The source is a human donor in a cohort sampled during active COVID-19.

The chain joins TRBV10-1 to TRBJ2-1, with TRBD2 as a possible D gene (5 bases). Germline CDR1 reads WNHNN; CDR2 reads SYGVQD (reference sequence). The ends were cut back, 0 bases at V and 7 bases at J, with 13 bases in the middle. The CDR3 loop spans 15 amino acids. The CDR3 region is CASSESRRSTNEQFF. The CDR3, as DNA: TGCGCCAGCAGTGAGTCTAGGAGGAGTACGAATGAGCAGTTCTTC.

V usage is TRBV7-2 and J usage is TRBJ2-1; the match to TRBD1 covers 7 bases. The CDR3 runs to 18 residues. Looked up from germline, CDR1 is SGHTA and CDR2 is FQGNSA. V gave up 5 bases and J gave up 3 bases; unmatched junction bases: 16. In nucleotides, the CDR3 is TGTGCCAGCAGCCCCCACTCCCGGAACAGGGGTGGCTACAATGAGCAGTTCTTC. Its protein product is CASSPHSRNRGGYNEQFF. Full variable domain (remainder filled in from reference TRBV7-2 and TRBJ2-1): GAGVSQSPSNKVTEKGKDVELRCDPISGHTALYWYRQSLGQGLEFLIYFQGNSAPDKSGLPSDRFSAERTGGSVSTLTIQRTQQEDSAVYLCASSPHSRNRGGYNEQFFGPGTRLTVL.

The CDR3 spells CASSLAFSGGYNEQFF. The CDR3 DNA sequence: TGTGCCAGCAGCTTAGCCTTTAGCGGGGGCTACAATGAGCAGTTCTTC. The chain employs TRBV7-2 and TRBJ2-1; 9 nucleotides line up with TRBD2. This CDR3 spans 16 amino acids. Germline CDR1 SGHTA, CDR2 FQGNSA. Trimming removed 0 bases from V and 3 bases from J; junction bases left unmatched: 3.

With respect to this clone: Other nucleotide sequences in the sample specify the same CDR3. The CDR3 DNA sequence: TGCGCCAGCAGCCCAGGGGGGAGGGAGCAGTTCTTC. Translated: CASSPGGREQFF. The V gene is TRBV5-1, the J gene TRBJ2-1; tentative D call: TRBD1 (7 bases). Looked up from germline, CDR1 is SGHRS and CDR2 is YFSETQ. This CDR3 comprises 12 residues. With 4 bases removed from V and 10 bases from J, the gap between germline ends came to 12 bases.